This is a list of T cell receptor beta chains from one sample in a study of blood T cell repertoires in COVID-19. Clones were read by immunoSEQ multiplex PCR, and TCRdb kept only the in-frame ones, dropping some. The data show roughly 92,000 clones, 86% seen once. Sequencing was carried out using peripheral blood. These receptors all stem from a man in his fifties with acute or convalescent COVID-19. CDR3s include the opening cysteine and the closing phenylalanine or tryptophan. Fields, in order: CDR3 length, clone size, V gene, D gene, J gene, CDR3 protein, CDR3 DNA. The D gene is left open where the match is weak. Clone size is not always given. Where it is, it says once, few, many or a class for expanded clones.

cdr3_length: 14
clone_size: .
v_call: TRBV11-2
d_call: TRBD2
j_call: TRBJ2-7
cdr3_aa: CASSPGLGFYEQYF
cdr3_nt: TGTGCCAGCAGCCCGGGACTAGGGTTCTACGAGCAGTACTTC

cdr3_length: 14
clone_size: .
v_call: TRBV25-1
d_call: TRBD1
j_call: TRBJ1-4
cdr3_aa: CASSEGSGGEKLFF
cdr3_nt: TGTGCCAGCAGTGAAGGTTCAGGGGGGGAAAAACTGTTTTTT

cdr3_length: 15
clone_size: .
v_call: TRBV19
d_call: .
j_call: TRBJ1-1
cdr3_aa: CASSISARENTEAFF
cdr3_nt: TGTGCCAGTAGTATTTCGGCCAGGGAGAACACTGAAGCTTTCTTT

cdr3_length: 16
clone_size: few
v_call: TRBV6-5
d_call: TRBD2
j_call: TRBJ2-3
cdr3_aa: CASSYSAGGRTDTQYF
cdr3_nt: TGTGCCAGCAGTTACTCGGCGGGAGGCCGCACAGATACGCAGTATTTT

cdr3_length: 15
clone_size: once
v_call: TRBV5-6
d_call: .
j_call: TRBJ2-3
cdr3_aa: CASSPYSALIDTQYF
cdr3_nt: TGTGCCAGCAGCCCCTATAGTGCCTTAATAGATACGCAGTATTTT

cdr3_length: 14
clone_size: .
v_call: TRBV7-8
d_call: .
j_call: TRBJ1-4
cdr3_aa: CASSSTTTGRKLFF
cdr3_nt: TGTGCCAGCAGCTCGACGACCACAGGGAGAAAACTGTTTTTT

cdr3_length: 18
clone_size: .
v_call: TRBV5-4
d_call: TRBD2
j_call: TRBJ2-2
cdr3_aa: CASRSGGRGGSNTGELFF
cdr3_nt: TGTGCCAGCAGATCGGGGGGAAGGGGAGGTTCGAACACCGGGGAGCTGTTTTTT

cdr3_length: 12
clone_size: once
v_call: TRBV20-1
d_call: .
j_call: TRBJ2-7
cdr3_aa: CSASSPPYEQYF
cdr3_nt: TGCAGTGCTAGTAGCCCCCCCTACGAGCAGTACTTC

cdr3_length: 15
clone_size: few
v_call: TRBV4-1
d_call: .
j_call: TRBJ2-2
cdr3_aa: CASSQGIAYNGELFF
cdr3_nt: TGCGCCAGCAGCCAAGGAATAGCGTACAACGGGGAGCTGTTTTTT

cdr3_length: 13
clone_size: .
v_call: TRBV7-8
d_call: .
j_call: TRBJ2-2
cdr3_aa: CASSPRFSGELFF
cdr3_nt: TGTGCCAGCAGCCCCAGGTTCTCCGGGGAGCTGTTTTTT

cdr3_length: 14
clone_size: .
v_call: TRBV5-4
d_call: TRBD2
j_call: TRBJ2-1
cdr3_aa: CASSFRGEGSEQFF
cdr3_nt: TGTGCCAGCAGCTTCCGAGGGGAGGGGTCTGAGCAGTTCTTC

cdr3_length: 16
clone_size: .
v_call: TRBV5-4
d_call: .
j_call: TRBJ2-1
cdr3_aa: CASSPPGGAIYNEQFF
cdr3_nt: TGTGCCAGCAGCCCCCCGGGCGGGGCGATTTACAATGAGCAGTTCTTC

cdr3_length: 16
clone_size: .
v_call: TRBV7-6
d_call: TRBD2
j_call: TRBJ2-1
cdr3_aa: CASSPLREGPKDEQFF
cdr3_nt: TGTGCCAGCAGCCCCCTGCGGGAGGGCCCGAAGGATGAGCAGTTCTTC

cdr3_length: 14
clone_size: .
v_call: TRBV27
d_call: .
j_call: TRBJ1-1
cdr3_aa: CASSSRPGDTEAFF
cdr3_nt: TGTGCCAGCAGTTCTAGGCCCGGGGACACTGAAGCTTTCTTT

cdr3_length: 13
clone_size: .
v_call: TRBV7-9
d_call: .
j_call: TRBJ1-1
cdr3_aa: CASSVLLNTEAFF
cdr3_nt: TGTGCCAGCTCTGTCCTCCTAAACACTGAAGCTTTCTTT

cdr3_length: 16
clone_size: .
v_call: TRBV5-1
d_call: TRBD1
j_call: TRBJ2-1
cdr3_aa: CASSLLTGVSYNEQFF
cdr3_nt: TGCGCCAGCAGCTTGCTGACAGGGGTGTCCTACAATGAGCAGTTCTTC

cdr3_length: 16
clone_size: few
v_call: TRBV7-3
d_call: .
j_call: TRBJ2-1
cdr3_aa: CASSPPAASSYNEQFF
cdr3_nt: TGTGCCAGCAGCCCCCCAGCGGCTTCCTCCTACAATGAGCAGTTCTTC

cdr3_length: 15
clone_size: .
v_call: TRBV25-1
d_call: .
j_call: TRBJ2-7
cdr3_aa: CASSEPGTGQYEQYF
cdr3_nt: TGTGCCAGCAGTGAACCCGGGACTGGGCAATACGAGCAGTACTTC

cdr3_length: 14
clone_size: .
v_call: TRBV3-1/TRBV3-2
d_call: TRBD2
j_call: TRBJ2-2
cdr3_aa: CASGIAGTTGELFF
cdr3_nt: TGTGCCAGCGGAATAGCGGGAACCACCGGGGAGCTGTTTTTT

cdr3_length: 14
clone_size: .
v_call: TRBV9
d_call: .
j_call: TRBJ1-4
cdr3_aa: CASSPPVGEEKLFF
cdr3_nt: TGTGCCAGCAGCCCTCCCGTAGGGGAAGAAAAACTGTTTTTT

cdr3_length: 13
clone_size: .
v_call: TRBV10-3
d_call: .
j_call: TRBJ2-3
cdr3_aa: CAIRGGGTDTQYF
cdr3_nt: TGTGCCATCAGAGGGGGGGGCACAGATACGCAGTATTTT

cdr3_length: 13
clone_size: .
v_call: TRBV19
d_call: .
j_call: TRBJ2-7
cdr3_aa: CASSIAVLYEQYF
cdr3_nt: TGTGCCAGTAGTATAGCGGTGCTGTACGAGCAGTACTTC

cdr3_length: 14
clone_size: .
v_call: TRBV19
d_call: .
j_call: TRBJ2-3
cdr3_aa: CASSITRGPDTQYF
cdr3_nt: TGTGCCAGTAGTATTACGCGGGGGCCAGATACGCAGTATTTT

cdr3_length: 17
clone_size: .
v_call: TRBV25-1
d_call: TRBD1
j_call: TRBJ2-5
cdr3_aa: CASSEYVTGGAGETQYF
cdr3_nt: TGTGCCAGCAGTGAATATGTTACAGGGGGCGCAGGGGAGACCCAGTACTTC

cdr3_length: 14
clone_size: .
v_call: TRBV5-6
d_call: .
j_call: TRBJ1-6
cdr3_aa: CASSYGQGGSPLHF
cdr3_nt: TGTGCCAGCAGCTATGGCCAGGGAGGTTCACCCCTCCACTTT